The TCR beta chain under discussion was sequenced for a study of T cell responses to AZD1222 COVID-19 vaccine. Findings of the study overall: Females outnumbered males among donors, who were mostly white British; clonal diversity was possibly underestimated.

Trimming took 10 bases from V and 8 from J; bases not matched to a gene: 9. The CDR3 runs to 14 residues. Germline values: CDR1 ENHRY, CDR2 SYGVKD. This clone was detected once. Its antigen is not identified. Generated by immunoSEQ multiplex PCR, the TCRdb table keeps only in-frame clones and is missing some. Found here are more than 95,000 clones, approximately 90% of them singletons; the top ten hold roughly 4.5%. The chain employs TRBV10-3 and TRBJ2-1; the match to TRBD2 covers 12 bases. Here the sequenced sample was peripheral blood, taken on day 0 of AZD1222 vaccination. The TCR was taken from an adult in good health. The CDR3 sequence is CATGLAGFSDEQFF. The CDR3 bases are TGTGCCACCGGACTAGCGGGATTTTCGGATGAGCAGTTCTTC.